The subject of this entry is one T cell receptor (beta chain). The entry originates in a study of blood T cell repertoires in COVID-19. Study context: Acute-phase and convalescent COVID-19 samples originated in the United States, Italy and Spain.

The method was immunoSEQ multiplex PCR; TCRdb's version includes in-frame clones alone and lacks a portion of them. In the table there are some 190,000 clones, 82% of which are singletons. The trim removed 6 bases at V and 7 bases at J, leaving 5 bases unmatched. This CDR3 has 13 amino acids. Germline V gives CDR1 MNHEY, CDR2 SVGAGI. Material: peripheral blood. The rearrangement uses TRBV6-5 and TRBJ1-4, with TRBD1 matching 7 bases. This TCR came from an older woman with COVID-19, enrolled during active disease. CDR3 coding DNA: TGTGCCAGCAGCCTCGACAGGGTTGAAAAACTGTTTTTT. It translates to CASSLDRVEKLFF.